The source of this TCR beta chain is a study of response to subunit inactivated influenza vaccine. General study points: The authors suggested that few new T cells are recruited per seasonal influenza vaccination.

TCRdb itself ran the RT-PCR reads through MiXCR, one entry per CDR3 protein. In the table there are some 800,000 distinct CDR3 sequences, 20% to 25% of which are singletons. Germline V lookup: CDR1 LGHNA, CDR2 YSLEER. The CDR3 covers 16 residues. V was clipped by 0 bases and J by 8 bases, with 17 bases between them. As for this clonotype: What it binds is unknown.

This receptor was taken from a man aged 50-60 years who received an inactivated influenza vaccine. Sequences were derived from PBMCs from blood, sampled around 5 days after vaccination. The chain employs TRBV4-3 and TRBJ2-1; D not resolved. CDR3 in DNA: TGCGCCAGCAGCCAAGATCAAGGCAGTTATCTCTATGAGCAGTTCTTC. It is translated as CASSQDQGSYLYEQFF.